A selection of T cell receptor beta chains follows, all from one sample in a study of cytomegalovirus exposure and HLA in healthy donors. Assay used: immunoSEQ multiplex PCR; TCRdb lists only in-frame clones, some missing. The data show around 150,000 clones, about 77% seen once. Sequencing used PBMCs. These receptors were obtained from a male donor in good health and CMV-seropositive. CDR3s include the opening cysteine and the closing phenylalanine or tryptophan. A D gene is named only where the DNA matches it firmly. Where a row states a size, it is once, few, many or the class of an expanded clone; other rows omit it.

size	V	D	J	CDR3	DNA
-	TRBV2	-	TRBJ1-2	CASSTVQRGYTF	TGTGCCAGCAGCACAGTCCAGCGGGGCTACACCTTC
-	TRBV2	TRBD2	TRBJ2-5	CASSPTSPLGTQYF	TGTGCCAGCAGTCCGACTAGCCCCCTGGGGACCCAGTACTTC
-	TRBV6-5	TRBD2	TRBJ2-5	CASSYSGLAGGETQYF	TGTGCCAGCAGTTACTCGGGACTAGCGGGGGGCGAGACCCAGTACTTC
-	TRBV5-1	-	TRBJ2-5	CASGDYQETQYF	TGCGCCAGCGGCGACTACCAAGAGACCCAGTACTTC
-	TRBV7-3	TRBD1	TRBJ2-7	CASSPSGTGGSYPNYEQYF	TGTGCCAGCAGCCCTAGTGGGACAGGGGGAAGTTATCCAAATTACGAGCAGTACTTC
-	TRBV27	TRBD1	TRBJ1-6	CASSLSGQGYSPLHF	TGTGCCAGCAGTTTATCTGGACAGGGGTATTCACCCCTCCACTTT
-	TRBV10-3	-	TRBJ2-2	CAISLGQNLNTGELFF	TGTGCCATCAGCCTCGGACAGAACCTTAACACCGGGGAGCTGTTTTTT
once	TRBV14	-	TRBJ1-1	CASSQDWGATEAFF	TGTGCCAGCAGCCAAGATTGGGGCGCCACTGAAGCTTTCTTT
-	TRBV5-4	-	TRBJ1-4	CASSLDGDATNEKLFF	TGTGCCAGCAGTCTTGACGGGGATGCAACTAATGAAAAACTGTTTTTT
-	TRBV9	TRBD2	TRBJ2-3	CASSRSGGAGDTQYF	TGTGCCAGCAGTCGTAGCGGGGGGGCCGGCGATACGCAGTATTTT
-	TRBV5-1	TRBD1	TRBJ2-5	CASSSRQGAGETQYF	TGCGCCAGCAGCTCCCGACAGGGGGCAGGAGAGACCCAGTACTTC
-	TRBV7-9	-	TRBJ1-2	CASSLAGANYGYTF	TGTGCCAGCAGCTTAGCGGGGGCCAACTATGGCTACACCTTC
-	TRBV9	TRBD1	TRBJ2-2	CASSREIGQGIWANTGELFF	TGTGCCAGCAGCCGGGAAATTGGACAGGGAATTTGGGCGAACACCGGGGAGCTGTTTTTT
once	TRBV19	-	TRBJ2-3	CASSTDWGDTQYF	TGTGCCAGTAGTACGGACTGGGGAGATACGCAGTATTTT
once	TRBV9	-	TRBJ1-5	CASSAWDIIQSRQPQHF	TGTGCCAGCAGCGCATGGGACATCATCCAGTCGAGGCAGCCCCAGCATTTT
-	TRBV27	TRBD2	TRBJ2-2	CASSPQGLAGGYTGELFF	TGTGCCAGCAGTCCCCAGGGACTAGCGGGGGGGTACACCGGGGAGCTGTTTTTT
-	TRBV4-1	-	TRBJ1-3	CASSPRPVAGNTIYF	TGCGCCAGCAGCCCCAGGCCGGTTGCTGGAAACACCATATATTTT
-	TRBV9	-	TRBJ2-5	CASSVYEGGTQYF	TGTGCCAGCAGCGTATACGAGGGTGGGACCCAGTACTTC
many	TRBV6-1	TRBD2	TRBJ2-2	CASSDPGREGVNTGELFF	TGTGCCAGCAGTGACCCGGGACGGGAGGGGGTAAACACCGGGGAGCTGTTTTTT
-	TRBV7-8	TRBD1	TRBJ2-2	CASSLFRQGFGELFF	TGTGCCAGCAGCCTCTTTAGACAGGGGTTCGGGGAGCTGTTTTTT
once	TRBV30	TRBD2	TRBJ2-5	CAWDLGAGGQTQYF	TGTGCCTGGGACTTGGGAGCGGGGGGTCAGACCCAGTACTTC
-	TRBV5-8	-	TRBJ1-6	CASSPPTGHSSYNSPLHF	TGTGCCAGCAGCCCCCCCACGGGACATAGCTCCTATAATTCACCCCTCCACTTT
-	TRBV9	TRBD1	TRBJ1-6	CASSADRGFNPLHF	TGTGCCAGCAGCGCCGACAGGGGCTTCAACCCCCTCCACTTT
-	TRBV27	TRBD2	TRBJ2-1	CASSSGGAKEQFF	TGTGCCAGCAGTAGCGGGGGGGCTAAAGAGCAGTTCTTC
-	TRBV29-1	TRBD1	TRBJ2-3	CSVEGLRGKAQRGPDTQYF	TGCAGCGTTGAAGGGCTCAGGGGAAAGGCTCAGAGGGGGCCAGATACGCAGTATTTT
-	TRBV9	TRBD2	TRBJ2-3	CASSTLAGGRSDTQYF	TGTGCCAGCAGCACCTTAGCGGGGGGGAGGTCAGATACGCAGTATTTT
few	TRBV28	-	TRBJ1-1	CASSPPEGGNTEAFF	TGTGCCAGCAGTCCCCCCGAAGGAGGGAACACTGAAGCTTTCTTT
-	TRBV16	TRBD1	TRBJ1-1	CASSPHRGTTEAFF	TGTGCCAGCAGCCCCCACAGGGGGACCACTGAAGCTTTCTTT
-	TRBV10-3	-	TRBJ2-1	CAIMGLPYNEQFF	TGTGCCATCATGGGACTTCCATACAATGAGCAGTTCTTC
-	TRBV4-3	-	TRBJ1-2	CASSPDASFGYTF	TGCGCCAGCAGCCCAGACGCTAGTTTCGGCTACACCTTC
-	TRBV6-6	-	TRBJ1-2	CASSLQGYNYGYTF	TGTGCCAGCAGTTTACAGGGATATAACTATGGCTACACCTTC
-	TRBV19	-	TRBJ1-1	CASSTALDSRSDEAFF	TGTGCCAGTAGTACAGCCCTTGACAGCCGCAGCGATGAAGCTTTCTTT
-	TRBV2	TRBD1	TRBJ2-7	CASKGRQGATYEQYF	TGTGCCAGCAAGGGGAGACAGGGGGCGACCTACGAGCAGTACTTC
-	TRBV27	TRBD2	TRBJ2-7	CASSPLAGGYEQYF	TGTGCCAGCAGCCCTCTAGCGGGGGGCTACGAGCAGTACTTC
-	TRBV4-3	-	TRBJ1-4	CASSQVPQGLKNEKLFF	TGCGCCAGCAGCCAAGTGCCCCAAGGACTGAAAAATGAAAAACTGTTTTTT
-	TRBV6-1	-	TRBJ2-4	CASSRRGGENIQYF	TGTGCCAGCAGCCGAAGGGGGGGTGAAAACATTCAGTACTTC
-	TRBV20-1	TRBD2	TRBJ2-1	CSVRERREQFF	TGCAGTGTGCGGGAGAGGCGTGAGCAGTTCTTC
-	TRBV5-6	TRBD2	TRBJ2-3	CASSPLAGGADTQYF	TGTGCCAGCAGCCCCCTAGCGGGGGGTGCAGATACGCAGTATTTT
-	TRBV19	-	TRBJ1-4	CASSPPGEKLFF	TGTGCCAGTAGTCCCCCCGGGGAAAAACTGTTTTTT
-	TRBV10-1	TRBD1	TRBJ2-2	CASSQGEAGELFF	TGCGCCAGCTCGCAGGGGGAAGCCGGGGAGCTGTTTTTT
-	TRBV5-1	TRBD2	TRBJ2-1	CASSPSGGAPDYNEQFF	TGCGCCAGCAGCCCTAGCGGGGGGGCACCGGACTACAATGAGCAGTTCTTC
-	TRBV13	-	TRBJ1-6	CASSSGQLNSPLHF	TGTGCCAGCAGCTCTGGACAGCTTAATTCACCCCTCCACTTT
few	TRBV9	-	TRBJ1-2	CASSGVGGEGYTF	TGTGCCAGCAGCGGAGTCGGGGGGGAGGGCTACACCTTC
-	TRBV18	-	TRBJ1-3	CASSTGSGNTIYF	TGTGCCAGCTCAACAGGGTCTGGAAACACCATATATTTT